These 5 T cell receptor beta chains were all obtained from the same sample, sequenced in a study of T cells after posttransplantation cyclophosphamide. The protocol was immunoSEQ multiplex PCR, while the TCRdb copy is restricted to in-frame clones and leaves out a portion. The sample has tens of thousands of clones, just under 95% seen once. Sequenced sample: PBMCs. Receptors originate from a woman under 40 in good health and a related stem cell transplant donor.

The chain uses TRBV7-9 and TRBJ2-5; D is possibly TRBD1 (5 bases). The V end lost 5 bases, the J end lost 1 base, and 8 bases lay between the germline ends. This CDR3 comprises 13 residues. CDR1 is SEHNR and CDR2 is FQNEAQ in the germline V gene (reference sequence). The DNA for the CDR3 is TGTGCCAGCAGCCCAGGGATCCAAGAGACCCAGTACTTC. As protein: CASSPGIQETQYF.

This CDR3 is CASSLSENTEAFF. The CDR3 DNA sequence: TGTGCCAGCAGCTTATCAGAGAACACTGAAGCTTTCTTT. The chain employs TRBV7-2 and TRBJ1-1; D ambiguous. This CDR3 region has 13 residues. V was shortened by 2 bases and J by 1 base, with 5 bases between the two germline ends. Germline V gene sequence: CDR1 SGHTA, CDR2 FQGNSA. Full variable domain (outside the CDR3, taken from reference TRBV7-2 and TRBJ1-1): GAGVSQSPSNKVTEKGKDVELRCDPISGHTALYWYRQSLGQGLEFLIYFQGNSAPDKSGLPSDRFSAERTGGSVSTLTIQRTQQEDSAVYLCASSLSENTEAFFGQGTRLTVV.

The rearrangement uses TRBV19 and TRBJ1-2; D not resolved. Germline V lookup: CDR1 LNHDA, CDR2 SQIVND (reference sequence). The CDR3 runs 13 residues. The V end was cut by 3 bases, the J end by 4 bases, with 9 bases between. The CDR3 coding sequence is TGTGCCAGTAGTATCTCGGCAGGCTATGGCTACACCTTC. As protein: CASSISAGYGYTF. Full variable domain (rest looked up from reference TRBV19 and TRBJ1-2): DGGITQSPKYLFRKEGQNVTLSCEQNLNHDAMYWYRQDPGQGLRLIYYSQIVNDFQKGDIAEGYSVSREKKESFPLTVTSAQKNPTAFYLCASSISAGYGYTFGSGTRLTVV.

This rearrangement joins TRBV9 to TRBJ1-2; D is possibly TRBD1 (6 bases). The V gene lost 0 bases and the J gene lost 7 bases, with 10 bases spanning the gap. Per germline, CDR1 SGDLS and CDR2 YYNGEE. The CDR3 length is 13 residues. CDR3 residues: CASSVEGGSGYTF. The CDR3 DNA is TGTGCCAGCAGCGTAGAGGGGGGCTCTGGCTACACCTTC. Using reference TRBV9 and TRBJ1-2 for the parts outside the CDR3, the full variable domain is DSGVTQTPKHLITATGQRVTLRCSPRSGDLSVYWYQQSLDQGLQFLIQYYNGEERAKGNILERFSAQQFPDLHSELNLSSLELGDSALYFCASSVEGGSGYTFGSGTRLTVV.

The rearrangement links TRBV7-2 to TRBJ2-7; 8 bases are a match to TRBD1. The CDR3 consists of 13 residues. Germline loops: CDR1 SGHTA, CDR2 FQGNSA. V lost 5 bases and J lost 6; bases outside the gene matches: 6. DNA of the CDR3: TGTGCCAGCAGCGAGACAGGGGTTGGCGAGCAGTACTTC. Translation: CASSETGVGEQYF.